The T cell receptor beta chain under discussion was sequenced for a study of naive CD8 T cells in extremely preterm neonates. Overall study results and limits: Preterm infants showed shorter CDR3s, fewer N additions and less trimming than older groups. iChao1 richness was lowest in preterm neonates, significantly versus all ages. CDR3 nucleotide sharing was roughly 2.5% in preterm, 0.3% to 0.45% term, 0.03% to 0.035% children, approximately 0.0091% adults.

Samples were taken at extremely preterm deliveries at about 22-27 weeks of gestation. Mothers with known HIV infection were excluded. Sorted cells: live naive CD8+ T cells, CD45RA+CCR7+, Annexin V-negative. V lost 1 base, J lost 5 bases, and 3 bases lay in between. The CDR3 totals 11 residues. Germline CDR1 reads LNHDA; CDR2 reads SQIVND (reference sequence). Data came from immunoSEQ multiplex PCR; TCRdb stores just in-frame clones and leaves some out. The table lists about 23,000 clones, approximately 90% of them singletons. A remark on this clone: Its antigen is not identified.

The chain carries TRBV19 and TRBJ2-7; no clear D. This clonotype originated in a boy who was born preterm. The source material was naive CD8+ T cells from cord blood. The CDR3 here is CASSIADEQYF. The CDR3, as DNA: TGTGCCAGTAGTATAGCAGACGAGCAGTACTTC.